Listed below are T cell receptor beta chains from one sample, sequenced in a study of cytomegalovirus exposure and HLA in healthy donors. Sequenced by immunoSEQ multiplex PCR; TCRdb stores in-frame clones only, minus some. The table includes tens of thousands of clones, roughly 90% detected once. Input material: PBMCs. The receptors shown here come from a woman under 30 in good health and CMV-seronegative. Both conserved end residues are part of each CDR3. The D gene is left open where the match is weak. Clone size is given for some rows only: seen once, a few or many times, or a class if the clone is expanded.

J | D | V | size | DNA | CDR3
TRBJ2-1 | NA | TRBV11-3 | NA | TGTGCCAGCAGCTTAAGCCAAAACCGAAACAATGAGCAGTTCTTC | CASSLSQNRNNEQFF
TRBJ2-3 | NA | TRBV11-3 | NA | TGTGCCAGCAGCGACAGACTAGATACGCAGTATTTT | CASSDRLDTQYF
TRBJ1-2 | TRBD1 | TRBV4-1 | NA | TGCGCCAGCAGCCAAGGGGGACAGGGCCTCGCAGGCTACACCTTC | CASSQGGQGLAGYTF
TRBJ2-3 | TRBD2 | TRBV5-4 | NA | TGTGCCAGCAGCAGGGGGGCGGGAGGGCGTGCAGATACGCAGTATTTT | CASSRGAGGRADTQYF
TRBJ2-3 | NA | TRBV27 | NA | TGTGCCAGCAGTTCAGGAACCTGGGCCCGCACAGATACGCAGTATTTT | CASSSGTWARTDTQYF
TRBJ2-1 | NA | TRBV6-5 | NA | TGTGCCAGCAGTTACTCGAAAGGGGTTGTTTGGTTCTTC | CASSYSKGVVWFF
TRBJ1-5 | NA | TRBV28 | once | TGTGCCAGCAGCGAACAGGGAGGGGAAGTCTATAGCAATCAGCCCCAGCATTTT | CASSEQGGEVYSNQPQHF
TRBJ1-2 | NA | TRBV5-6 | NA | TGTGCCAGCAGCTTGTTTGGGCCCTATGGCTACACCTTC | CASSLFGPYGYTF
TRBJ2-3 | TRBD1 | TRBV29-1 | NA | TGCAGCGTTGAGGGGACAGGCCTACCCACAGATACGCAGTATTTT | CSVEGTGLPTDTQYF
TRBJ2-3 | TRBD2 | TRBV13 | NA | TGTGCCAGCAGCTCATTAACGGGAGGAGGCACAGATACGCAGTATTTT | CASSSLTGGGTDTQYF
TRBJ2-7 | TRBD2 | TRBV30 | NA | TGTGCCTGGAGGTTGCGGGAGCCCTACGAGCAGTACTTC | CAWRLREPYEQYF
TRBJ2-1 | TRBD2 | TRBV5-1 | NA | TGCGCCAGCAGCGTTCGACTAGCGGGAGGGTACAATGAGCAGTTCTTC | CASSVRLAGGYNEQFF
TRBJ1-5 | TRBD1 | TRBV6-6 | NA | TGTGCCAGCACCGAGACAGGGCGCAATCAGCCCCAGCATTTT | CASTETGRNQPQHF
TRBJ2-5 | TRBD2 | TRBV7-2 | NA | TGTGCCAGCAGCCCACGGACTAGCGGCCAAGAGACCCAGTACTTC | CASSPRTSGQETQYF
TRBJ1-3 | NA | TRBV7-8 | NA | TGTGCCAGCAGCCCACACAGGTCTGGAAACACCATATATTTT | CASSPHRSGNTIYF
TRBJ2-2 | TRBD2 | TRBV30 | NA | TGTGCCTTGGGACTAGCGGGAGGGCTAGAGCTGTTTTTT | CALGLAGGLELFF
TRBJ2-1 | TRBD2 | TRBV28 | NA | TGTGCCAGCAGTATTCTAGCGGGGTCCAATGAGCAGTTCTTC | CASSILAGSNEQFF
TRBJ2-5 | TRBD1 | TRBV10-3 | NA | TGTGCCATCAGTGACCGACAGGGGGCAGAGGAGACCCAGTACTTC | CAISDRQGAEETQYF
TRBJ2-2 | NA | TRBV27 | NA | TGTGCCAGCAGTTTAACCCAGGGTGGCACCGGGGAGCTGTTTTTT | CASSLTQGGTGELFF
TRBJ1-5 | NA | TRBV18 | once | TGTGCCAGCTCACCACTTCCCGGGGAGCCCCAGCATTTT | CASSPLPGEPQHF
TRBJ2-7 | TRBD1 | TRBV28 | few | TGTGCCAGCAGCGTGACAGGGGGCTACGAGCAGTACTTC | CASSVTGGYEQYF
TRBJ1-2 | NA | TRBV6-5 | once | TGTGCCAGCAGTTGGGACATTAACTATGGCTACACCTTC | CASSWDINYGYTF
TRBJ1-4 | TRBD1 | TRBV7-8 | NA | TGTGCCAGCAGCTTAGCGGACAGGGGGAGGGAAAAACTGTTTTTT | CASSLADRGREKLFF
TRBJ1-2 | TRBD1 | TRBV28 | NA | TGTGCCAGCAGTTCCCGACAGGGAAGTGGCTACACCTTC | CASSSRQGSGYTF
TRBJ1-2 | NA | TRBV7-3 | NA | TGTGCCAGCAGACCACCTGGCCTCAACTATGGCTACACCTTC | CASRPPGLNYGYTF
TRBJ2-1 | TRBD2 | TRBV19 | NA | TGTGCCAGTACCATGGGGACTATTTACAATGAGCAGTTCTTC | CASTMGTIYNEQFF
TRBJ2-1 | NA | TRBV10-3 | NA | TGTGCCATCAGGGGGACCGGGAGCTCCTACAATGAGCAGTTCTTC | CAIRGTGSSYNEQFF
TRBJ2-6 | NA | TRBV6-4 | NA | TGTGCCAGCAGTGACACCTACTCTAGCGTCGGGACCCCTGGGGCCAACGTCCTGACTTTC | CASSDTYSSVGTPGANVLTF
TRBJ2-3 | TRBD2 | TRBV4-3 | once | TGCGCCAGCAGCCAGGTACTAGCGGGAGGCCTGCCAGATACGCAGTATTTT | CASSQVLAGGLPDTQYF
TRBJ1-1 | TRBD1 | TRBV6-1 | NA | TGTGCCAGCAGTCTAGACAGGGGGGGGAACACTGAAGCTTTCTTT | CASSLDRGGNTEAFF
TRBJ2-5 | TRBD1 | TRBV4-1 | NA | TGCGCCAGCAGCCAAGCCCAGGGGGATTGGGAAGAGACCCAGTACTTC | CASSQAQGDWEETQYF
TRBJ2-2 | NA | TRBV14 | NA | TGTGCCAGCAGCGAAATGAAGTGGCAAACGAACACCGGGGAGCTGTTTTTT | CASSEMKWQTNTGELFF
TRBJ1-2 | NA | TRBV7-9 | NA | TGTGCCAGCAGCTACAGCTATGGCTACACCTTC | CASSYSYGYTF
TRBJ2-1 | TRBD2 | TRBV28 | once | TGTGCCAGCAGTTCCGGGACTAGCGGGAGTTCTTTAGTCAATGAGCAGTTCTTC | CASSSGTSGSSLVNEQFF
TRBJ2-2 | TRBD2 | TRBV28 | NA | TGTGCCATCTTGGGACTAGCGGGAACCGGGGAGCTGTTTTTT | CAILGLAGTGELFF